The 15 T cell receptor beta chains presented below share a single source sample, sequenced in a study of blood T cell repertoires in COVID-19. Data came from immunoSEQ multiplex PCR; TCRdb stores just in-frame clones and leaves some out. The sample shows roughly 120,000 clones, about 86% of them seen only once. Sequenced: peripheral blood. The origin of the receptors is a woman between 50 and 59 years old with active or convalescent COVID-19.

This clone was seen once. The DNA of the CDR3 is TGTGCCAGCAGCTTTGGGCCTTTGGGGCGGTCCTATAATTCACCCCTCCACTTT. It is translated as CASSFGPLGRSYNSPLHF. The rearrangement joins TRBV5-4 to TRBJ1-6, with TRBD1 as a possible D gene (5 bases). The V and J ends lost 2 bases and 1 base respectively, with 16 bases between them. The CDR3 loop spans 18 amino acids. Per germline, CDR1 SGHNT and CDR2 YYREEE (reference sequence).

The chain is built from TRBV5-1 and TRBJ1-3; D unclear. The CDR3 extends over 17 amino acids. CDR1 SGHRS and CDR2 YFSETQ come from the germline V gene. The V gene lost 3 bases and the J gene lost 0 bases, with 16 bases spanning the gap. The CDR3 is CASSSDFGGFSGNTIYF. The CDR3, as DNA: TGCGCCAGCAGCTCCGATTTTGGCGGATTCTCTGGAAACACCATATATTTT.

J is TRBJ1-1 and V is TRBV19; 7 bases are a match to TRBD1. This CDR3 region has 15 residues. The J segment lost 1 base and the V segment lost 3 bases, leaving 5 bases of the junction unmatched. Germline V lookup: CDR1 LNHDA, CDR2 SQIVND (reference sequence). The CDR3 reads CASSMTGTANTEAFF. The CDR3 nucleotides read TGTGCCAGTAGTATGACCGGGACAGCGAACACTGAAGCTTTCTTT. Full variable domain (outside the CDR3, taken from reference TRBV19 and TRBJ1-1): DGGITQSPKYLFRKEGQNVTLSCEQNLNHDAMYWYRQDPGQGLRLIYYSQIVNDFQKGDIAEGYSVSREKKESFPLTVTSAQKNPTAFYLCASSMTGTANTEAFFGQGTRLTVV.

This sequence joins TRBV6-6 and TRBJ1-5, with 10 bases fitting TRBD1. Germline lookup yields CDR1 MNHNY and CDR2 SVGAGI (reference sequence). The CDR3 contains 18 residues. V dropped 7 bases and J dropped 1; count of bases not matched to a gene: 13. CDR3 nucleotide sequence: TGTGCCAGCATTCGGACAGGGGGAGGAAGTAAGAGCAATCAGCCCCAGCATTTT. It yields the protein CASIRTGGGSKSNQPQHF.

This clone turned up a few times. The V call is TRBV18, the J call TRBJ2-1, with TRBD2 matching 11 bases. CDR1 KGHSH and CDR2 LQKENI come from the germline V gene. V was clipped by 3 bases and J by 7 bases; unmatched bases: 8. The CDR3 runs 16 residues. The CDR3 DNA reads TGTGCCAGCTCACCCCGACTAGCGGGATCGGGGAATGAGCAGTTCTTC. It yields the protein CASSPRLAGSGNEQFF.

V gene TRBV7-3 combines with J gene TRBJ2-3, with TRBD2 matching over 8 bases. The junction had 3 bases not matched to a gene; V was cut back by 1 base and J by 3 bases. Germline V lookup: CDR1 SGHTA, CDR2 FQGTGA. The CDR3 spans 15 residues. CDR3 bases: TGTGCCAGCAGCTTAAGGGGCGGGAGGACAGATACGCAGTATTTT. Amino acids: CASSLRGGRTDTQYF.

The V and J genes are TRBV3-1 (or the pseudogene TRBV3-2) and TRBJ2-3; 10 bases match TRBD2. Germline lookup yields CDR1 LGHDT and CDR2 YNNKEL (reference sequence). The ends lost 0 bases at V and 0 bases at J; junction bases unmatched: 6. CDR3 length equals 18 residues. Here the CDR3 reads CASSQDLAGGLSTDTQYF. CDR3 in DNA: TGTGCCAGCAGCCAAGATTTAGCGGGAGGTCTTAGCACAGATACGCAGTATTTT.

The J gene is TRBJ2-5, the V gene TRBV5-8; D remains ambiguous. CDR3 length equals 13 residues. The germline V gene has CDR1 SGHTS and CDR2 YDEGEE. Trimming pared 2 bases from V and 4 bases from J, leaving 9 bases between. The CDR3 nucleotides are TGTGCCAGCAGCTTCAACATCCGAGAGACCCAGTACTTC. Translated, it gives CASSFNIRETQYF.

CDR3 DNA sequence: TGTGCCAGCATAAGAGGCGGGAGGTACGGTGAGCAGTTCTTC. This translates into CASIRGGRYGEQFF. V gene TRBV28 combines with J gene TRBJ2-1, with 8 bases identical to TRBD2. Germline V lookup: CDR1 MDHEN, CDR2 SYDVKM. The ends lost 7 bases at V and 9 bases at J; junction bases unmatched: 11. This CDR3 spans 14 amino acids.

In this sample, this clone turned up once. This chain links TRBV5-1 with TRBJ2-1; 9 bases map to TRBD1. Per germline, CDR1 SGHRS and CDR2 YFSETQ. This CDR3 has 15 amino acids. Unmatched junction bases numbered 3, after V lost 3 bases and J lost 2 bases. The CDR3 region is CASSWGQGAYNEQFF. In nucleotides, the CDR3 is TGCGCCAGCAGCTGGGGACAGGGCGCCTACAATGAGCAGTTCTTC.

The chain carries TRBV28 and TRBJ2-1, with 11 bases that match TRBD2. The trim removed 6 bases at V and 5 bases at J, leaving 9 bases unmatched. The CDR3 is 16 residues long. The germline gives CDR1 MDHEN, CDR2 SYDVKM. The CDR3 here is CASRKIAGGPDNEQFF. DNA for the CDR3: TGTGCCAGCAGAAAAATAGCGGGAGGGCCAGACAATGAGCAGTTCTTC.

The chain couples TRBV14 to TRBJ1-6; D is unresolved. Trimming took 5 bases from V and 10 from J, leaving 15 bases between them. CDR1 is SGHDN, CDR2 FVKESK, per germline. CDR3 length: 14 amino acids. The CDR3 region is CASSTDRGSSPLHF. As DNA, the CDR3 is TGTGCCAGCAGCACCGACCGGGGTAGCTCACCCCTCCACTTT.

J is TRBJ2-7 and V is TRBV7-9; D perhaps matches TRBD1 (6 bases). Germline V gene sequence: CDR1 SEHNR, CDR2 FQNEAQ (reference sequence). The CDR3 contains 14 residues. The V gene lost 1 base and the J gene lost 5 bases, with 12 bases spanning the gap. The CDR3 DNA follows: TGTGCCAGCAGCTTAGGCAGGGGCAGGGACGAGCAGTACTTC. This sequence encodes CASSLGRGRDEQYF.

J is TRBJ1-6 and V is TRBV2; 11 bases agree with TRBD1. Germline V gene sequence: CDR1 SNHLY, CDR2 FYNNEI. After removal of 1 base from V and 9 bases from J, the junction contained 5 bases not matched to a gene. The CDR3 consists of 16 residues. CDR3 amino acids: CASSEGTGGAGSPLHF. In DNA, the CDR3 is TGTGCCAGCAGTGAAGGGACAGGGGGCGCAGGTTCACCCCTCCACTTT.

Here the CDR3 DNA reads TGTGCCAGCAGTATTACACGCAGGACAGGGGCCGAAGCTTTCTTT. Translation gives CASSITRRTGAEAFF. The gene calls are TRBV28 and TRBJ1-1; 9 bases are shared with TRBD1. V shed 5 bases, J shed 8 bases, and the junction held 12 bases outside the gene matches. The CDR3 runs 15 residues. In germline, CDR1 is MDHEN, CDR2 SYDVKM. Complete variable domain (other parts from reference TRBV28 and TRBJ1-1): DVKVTQSSRYLVKRTGEKVFLECVQDMDHENMFWYRQDPGLGLRLIYFSYDVKMKEKGDIPEGYSVSREKKERFSLILESASTNQTSMYLCASSITRRTGAEAFFGQGTRLTVV.